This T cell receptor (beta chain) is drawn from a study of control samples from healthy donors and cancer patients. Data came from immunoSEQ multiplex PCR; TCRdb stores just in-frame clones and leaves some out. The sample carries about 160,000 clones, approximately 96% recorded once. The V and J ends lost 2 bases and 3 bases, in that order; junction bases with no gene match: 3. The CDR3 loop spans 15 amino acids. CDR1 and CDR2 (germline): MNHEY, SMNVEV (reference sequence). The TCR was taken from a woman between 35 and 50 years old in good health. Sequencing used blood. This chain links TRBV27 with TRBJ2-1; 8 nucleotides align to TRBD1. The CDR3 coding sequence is TGTGCCAGCAGTTTAAGGGACAGGAACTACAATGAGCAGTTCTTC. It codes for CASSLRDRNYNEQFF.